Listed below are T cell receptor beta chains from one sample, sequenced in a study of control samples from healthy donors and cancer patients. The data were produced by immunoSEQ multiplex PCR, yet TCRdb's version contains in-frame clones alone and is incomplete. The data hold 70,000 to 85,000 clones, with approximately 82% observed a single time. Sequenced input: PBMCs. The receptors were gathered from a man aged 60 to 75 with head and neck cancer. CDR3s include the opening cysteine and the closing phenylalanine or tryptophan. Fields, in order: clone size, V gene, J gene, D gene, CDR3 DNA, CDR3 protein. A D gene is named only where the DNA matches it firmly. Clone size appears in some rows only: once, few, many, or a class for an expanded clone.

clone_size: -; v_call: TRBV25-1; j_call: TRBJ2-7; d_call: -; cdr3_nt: TGTGCCAGCAGCCCACTGGGGTCCAGCTCCTACGAGCAGTACTTC; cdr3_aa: CASSPLGSSSYEQYF
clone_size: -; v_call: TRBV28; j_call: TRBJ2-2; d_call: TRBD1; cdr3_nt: TGTGCCAGCAGTCTCCCGGGACAGGGTCACGGGGAGCTGTTTTTT; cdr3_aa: CASSLPGQGHGELFF
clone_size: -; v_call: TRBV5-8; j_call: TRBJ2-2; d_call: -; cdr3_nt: TGTGCCAGCACCCTAGAGGGGGGCCCTATCACCGGGGAGCTGTTTTTT; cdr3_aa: CASTLEGGPITGELFF
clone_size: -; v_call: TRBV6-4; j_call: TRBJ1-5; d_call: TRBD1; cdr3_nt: TGTGCCAGGTTTCCGGGACAGGGGAACAATCAGCCCCAGCATTTT; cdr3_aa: CARFPGQGNNQPQHF
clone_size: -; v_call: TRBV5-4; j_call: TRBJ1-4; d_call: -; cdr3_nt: TGTGCCAGCAACCCTGCAGGTGTGGGTGAAAAACTGTTTTTT; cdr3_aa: CASNPAGVGEKLFF
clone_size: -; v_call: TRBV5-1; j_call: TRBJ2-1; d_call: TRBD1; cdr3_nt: TGCGCCAGCAGCTTGACAGGGGGTGGGAGCGCCCCCAATGAGCAGTTCTTC; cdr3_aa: CASSLTGGGSAPNEQFF
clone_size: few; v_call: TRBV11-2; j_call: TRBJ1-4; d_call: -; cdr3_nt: TGTGCCAGCAGCTTCGGAGCCCGCGGAGAAAAACTGTTTTTT; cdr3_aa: CASSFGARGEKLFF
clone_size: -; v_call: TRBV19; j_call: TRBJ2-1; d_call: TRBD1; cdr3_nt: TGTGCCAGTAGTATGATTGCGACAGGGGCCTACAATGAGCAGTTCTTC; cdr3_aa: CASSMIATGAYNEQFF
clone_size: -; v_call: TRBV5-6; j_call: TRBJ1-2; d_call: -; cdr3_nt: TGTGCCAGCAGACCGCTTTGGGTCGTAACACCAAACTATGGCTACACCTTC; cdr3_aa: CASRPLWVVTPNYGYTF
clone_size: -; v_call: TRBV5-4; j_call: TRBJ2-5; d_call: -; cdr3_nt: TGTGCCAGCAGCTTGGAACAGGGTGATGAGACCCAGTACTTC; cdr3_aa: CASSLEQGDETQYF
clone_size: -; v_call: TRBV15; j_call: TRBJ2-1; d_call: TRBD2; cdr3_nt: TGTGCCACCAGCAGAGATATGCTAGCGGCGATGGGCATAAAGTTCTTC; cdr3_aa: CATSRDMLAAMGIKFF
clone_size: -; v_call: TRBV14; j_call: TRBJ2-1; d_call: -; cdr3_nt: TGTGCCAGCAGCCAAGATATTTGGGAGTGGGATCGGGAGCAGTTCTTC; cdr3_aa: CASSQDIWEWDREQFF
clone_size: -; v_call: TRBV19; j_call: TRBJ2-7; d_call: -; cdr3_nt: TGTGCCAGTAGTATAAATAGATGGCGGGGTGAGCAGTACTTC; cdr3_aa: CASSINRWRGEQYF
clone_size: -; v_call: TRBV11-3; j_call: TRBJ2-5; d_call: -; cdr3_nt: TGTGCCAGCAGCTTAGACTCGGCTCAAGAGACCCAGTACTTC; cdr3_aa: CASSLDSAQETQYF
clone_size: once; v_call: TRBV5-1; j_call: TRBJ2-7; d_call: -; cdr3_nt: TGCGCCAGCAGCTTGGCGGCTTACACCTACGAGCAGTACTTC; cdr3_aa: CASSLAAYTYEQYF
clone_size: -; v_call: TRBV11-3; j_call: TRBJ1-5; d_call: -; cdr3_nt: TGTGCCAGCAGCTTATCACAGGGTAGGAGCAATCAGCCCCAGCATTTT; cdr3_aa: CASSLSQGRSNQPQHF
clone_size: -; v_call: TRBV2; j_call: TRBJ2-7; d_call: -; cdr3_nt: TGTGCCAGCAGGTGGTTGGGTCCAGGGTTAGGCGAGCAGTACTTC; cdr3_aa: CASRWLGPGLGEQYF
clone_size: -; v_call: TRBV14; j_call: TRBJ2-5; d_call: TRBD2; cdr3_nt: TGTGCCAGCAGCCAAGATCGACTAGCGGGAGAGACCCAGTACTTC; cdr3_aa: CASSQDRLAGETQYF
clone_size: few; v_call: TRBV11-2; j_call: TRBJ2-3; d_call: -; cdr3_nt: TGTGCCAGCAGGGGGAGGAGGTTCGCAGATACGCAGTATTTT; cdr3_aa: CASRGRRFADTQYF